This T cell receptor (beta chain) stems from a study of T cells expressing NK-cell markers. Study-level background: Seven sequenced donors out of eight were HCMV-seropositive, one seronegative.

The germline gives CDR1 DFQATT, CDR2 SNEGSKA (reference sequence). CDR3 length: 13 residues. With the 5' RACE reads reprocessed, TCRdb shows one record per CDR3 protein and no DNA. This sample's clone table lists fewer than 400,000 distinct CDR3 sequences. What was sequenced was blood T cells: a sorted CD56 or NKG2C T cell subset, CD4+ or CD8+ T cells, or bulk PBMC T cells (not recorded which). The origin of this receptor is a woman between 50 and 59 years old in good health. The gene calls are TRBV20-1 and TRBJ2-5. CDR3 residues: CSARPMNEETQYF.